Listed here is a single T cell receptor beta chain. The antigen is undetermined. The CDR3 is 15 amino acids. V dropped 8 bases and J dropped 3; count of bases not matched to a gene: 9. Germline CDR1 DFQATT, CDR2 SNEGSKA (reference sequence). The sample is drawn from a study of T-cell reconstitution after alpha-beta-depleted transplantation in children. Study conclusions and caveats: Counts and diversity of T cells one year after transplant came mostly from newly produced T cells.

For TCRbeta, the library was prepared with unique molecular identifiers. TCRdb re-called the PCR reads with MiXCR, one entry per CDR3 protein. The sample records about 610,000 distinct CDR3 sequences, about a quarter being singletons. This TCR came from a boy less than two years old with Wiskott-Aldrich syndrome, due to receive a stem cell transplant. The rearrangement uses TRBV20-1 and TRBJ2-3, with 12 bases that match TRBD2. The sample here was PBMCs, taken before TCRalphabeta/CD19-depleted stem cell transplant. CDR3 nucleotide sequence: TGCAGTCATAAGAGGACTAGCGGGATTACAGATACGCAGTATTTT. Translating gives CSHKRTSGITDTQYF.